The sequence of this T cell receptor beta chain was determined in a study of CD8 T cells in ankylosing spondylitis. Worth noting for this clonotype: The antigen is unknown.

Study outcomes and limitations: Significant enrichment of disease-linked clones was reportedly seen in matched ankylosing spondylitis synovial fluid. About 8 highly homologous variants formed a TCR beta motif that appeared characteristic of ankylosing spondylitis blood. Earlier work had already found some motif variants in reactive arthritis synovial fluid and blood.

Using its own MiXCR run on the 5' RACE reads, TCRdb lists one record per CDR3 protein. The table lists 150,000 to 200,000 distinct CDR3 sequences, under 14% of them singletons. This CDR3 contains 13 residues. V gave up 1 base and J gave up 5 bases, with 7 bases separating them. Per germline, CDR1 SGHDT and CDR2 YYEEEE. The clonotype comes from a male donor with ankylosing spondylitis or in good health (not recorded which). The rearrangement joins TRBV5-6 to TRBJ1-5; D is unresolved. The source material was blood, either unsorted or a sorted T cell fraction (not recorded which). The CDR3 protein is CASSLSRDQPQHF. The CDR3 bases are TGTGCCAGCAGCTTGAGTAGAGATCAGCCCCAGCATTTT.